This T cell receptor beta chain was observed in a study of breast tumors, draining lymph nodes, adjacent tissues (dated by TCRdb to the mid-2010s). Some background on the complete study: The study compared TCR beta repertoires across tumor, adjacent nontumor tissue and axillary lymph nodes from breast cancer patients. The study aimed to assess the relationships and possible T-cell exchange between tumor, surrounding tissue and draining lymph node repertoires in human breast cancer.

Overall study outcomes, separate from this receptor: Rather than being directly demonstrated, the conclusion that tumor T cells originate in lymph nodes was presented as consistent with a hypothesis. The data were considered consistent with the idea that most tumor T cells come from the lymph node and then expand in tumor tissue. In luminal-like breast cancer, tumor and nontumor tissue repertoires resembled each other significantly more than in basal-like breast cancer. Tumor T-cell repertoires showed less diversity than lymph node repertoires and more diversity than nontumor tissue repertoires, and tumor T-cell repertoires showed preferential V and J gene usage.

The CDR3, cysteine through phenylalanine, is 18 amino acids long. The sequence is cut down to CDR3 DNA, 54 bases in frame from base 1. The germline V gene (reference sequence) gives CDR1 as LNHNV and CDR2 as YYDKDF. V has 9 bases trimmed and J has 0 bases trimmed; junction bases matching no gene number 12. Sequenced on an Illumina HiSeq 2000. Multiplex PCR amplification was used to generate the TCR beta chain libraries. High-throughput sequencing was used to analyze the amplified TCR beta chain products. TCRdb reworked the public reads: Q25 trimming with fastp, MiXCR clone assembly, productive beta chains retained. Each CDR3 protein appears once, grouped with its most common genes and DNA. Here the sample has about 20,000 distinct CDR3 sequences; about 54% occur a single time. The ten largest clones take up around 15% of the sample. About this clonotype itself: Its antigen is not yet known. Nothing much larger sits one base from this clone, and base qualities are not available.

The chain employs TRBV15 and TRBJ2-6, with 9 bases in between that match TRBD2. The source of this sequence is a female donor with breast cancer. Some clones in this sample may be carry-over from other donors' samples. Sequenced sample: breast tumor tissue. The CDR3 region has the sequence CATGRASGRFSGANVLTF. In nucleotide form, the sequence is TGTGCCACTGGCCGGGCCAGCGGGAGGTTCTCTGGGGCCAACGTCCTGACTTTC.